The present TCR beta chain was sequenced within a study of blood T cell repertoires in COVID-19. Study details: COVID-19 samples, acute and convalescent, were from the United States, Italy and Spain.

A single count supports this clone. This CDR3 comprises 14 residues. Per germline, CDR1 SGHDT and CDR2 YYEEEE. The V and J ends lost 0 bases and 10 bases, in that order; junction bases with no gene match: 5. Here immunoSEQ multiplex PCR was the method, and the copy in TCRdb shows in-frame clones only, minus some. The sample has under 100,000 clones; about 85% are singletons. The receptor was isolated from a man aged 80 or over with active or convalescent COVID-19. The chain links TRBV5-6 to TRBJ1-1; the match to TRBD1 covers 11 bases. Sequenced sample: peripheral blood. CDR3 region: CASSLEDRGRVAFF. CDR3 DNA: TGTGCCAGCAGCTTGGAGGACAGGGGGCGCGTAGCTTTCTTT. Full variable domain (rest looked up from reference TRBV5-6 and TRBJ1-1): DAGVTQSPTHLIKTRGQQVTLRCSPKSGHDTVSWYQQALGQGPQFIFQYYEEEERQRGNFPDRFSGHQFPNYSSELNVNALLLGDSALYLCASSLEDRGRVAFFGQGTRLTVV.